This T cell receptor (beta chain) was recovered during a study of cytomegalovirus exposure and HLA in healthy donors. 13 Jbeta primers and 60 Vbeta primers were used for the PCR. The data were produced by immunoSEQ multiplex PCR, yet TCRdb's version contains in-frame clones alone and is incomplete. The table for this sample gives more than 85,000 clones. The CDR3 is made up of 15 amino acids. Germline CDR1 reads SGHRS; CDR2 reads YFSETQ. V lost 0 bases, J lost 4 bases, and 13 bases lay in between. The receptor was isolated from a girl between 10 and 17 years old in good health and CMV-seropositive. The sequenced material came from PBMCs. The V gene is TRBV5-1, the J gene TRBJ1-1; the D gene is possibly TRBD1 (5 bases). DNA for the CDR3: TGCGCCAGCAGCTTGGTTGCGGGGGGGGTCACTGAAGCTTTCTTT. It is translated as CASSLVAGGVTEAFF.